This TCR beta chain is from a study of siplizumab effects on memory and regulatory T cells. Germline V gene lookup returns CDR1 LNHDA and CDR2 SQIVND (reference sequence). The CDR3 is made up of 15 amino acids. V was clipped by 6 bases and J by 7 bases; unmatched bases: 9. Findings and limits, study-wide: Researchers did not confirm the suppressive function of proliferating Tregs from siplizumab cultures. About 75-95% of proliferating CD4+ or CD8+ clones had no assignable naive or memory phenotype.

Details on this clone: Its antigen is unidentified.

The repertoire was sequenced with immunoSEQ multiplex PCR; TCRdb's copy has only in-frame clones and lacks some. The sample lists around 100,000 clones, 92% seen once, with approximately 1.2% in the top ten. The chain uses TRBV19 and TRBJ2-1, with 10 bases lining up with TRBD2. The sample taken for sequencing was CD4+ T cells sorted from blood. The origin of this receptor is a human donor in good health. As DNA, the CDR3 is TGTGCCAGTAGACCTTCTAGCGGGAGAAGTAATGAGCAGTTCTTC. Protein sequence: CASRPSSGRSNEQFF.